The 27 T cell receptor beta chains given below trace back to one sample, sequenced in a study of blood T cell repertoires in COVID-19. Here immunoSEQ multiplex PCR was the method, and the copy in TCRdb shows in-frame clones only, minus some. Of about 320,000 clones listed, about nine tenths were seen once; the top ten hold 2% to 3%. What was sequenced was PBMCs or T cells enriched from blood (not recorded which). All receptors derive from a man aged 55 to 69 who had recovered from COVID-19.

The V gene is TRBV10-2, the J gene TRBJ1-4; D not certain. The germline V gene encodes CDR1 WSHSY and CDR2 SAAADI. Trimming took off 6 bases at V and 0 bases at J, with 8 bases between the two ends. CDR3 length: 14 residues. In DNA form, the CDR3 reads TGCGCCAGCAGCCCCTCTGCAACTAATGAAAAACTGTTTTTT. Residues: CASSPSATNEKLFF.

CDR3 residues: CASSVGGTSSYEQYF. The CDR3 DNA is TGTGCCAGCAGCGTAGGAGGGACTAGCTCCTACGAGCAGTACTTC. This chain joins TRBV9 and TRBJ2-7, with TRBD2 matching over 8 bases. V shed 0 bases and J 0 bases; nucleotides not matched to a gene: 2. Germline CDR1 is SGDLS and CDR2 is YYNGEE. The CDR3 covers 15 residues. Drawing the rest from reference TRBV9 and TRBJ2-7, the complete variable domain is DSGVTQTPKHLITATGQRVTLRCSPRSGDLSVYWYQQSLDQGLQFLIQYYNGEERAKGNILERFSAQQFPDLHSELNLSSLELGDSALYFCASSVGGTSSYEQYFGPGTRLTVT.

The rearrangement joins TRBV4-1 to TRBJ1-1, with 7 bases that match TRBD1. The germline CDR1 and CDR2 sequences are MGHRA and YSYEKL. The CDR3 spans 14 residues. V was pared by 4 bases and J by 1 base, with 3 bases of the junction left unmatched. CDR3 coding DNA: TGCGCCAGCAGCCCTCACAGGGGGAACACTGAAGCTTTCTTT. Protein product: CASSPHRGNTEAFF.

This chain links TRBV11-1 with TRBJ1-1; TRBD1 matches at 10 bases. V was clipped by 4 bases and J by 1 base; unmatched bases: 6. CDR3 length: 16 amino acids. CDR1 SGHAT and CDR2 FQDESV come from the germline V gene (reference sequence). In nucleotides, the CDR3 is TGTGCCAGCAGCTCCGGGACAGGGGATGCGAACACTGAAGCTTTCTTT. This sequence encodes CASSSGTGDANTEAFF.

CDR3 coding DNA: TGTGCCAGCAGTTTAGGTCAGGGAATAGGCAATCAGCCCCAGCATTTT. Protein sequence: CASSLGQGIGNQPQHF. The chain employs TRBV27 and TRBJ1-5, with D perhaps TRBD1 (5 bases). The germline gives CDR1 MNHEY, CDR2 SMNVEV (reference sequence). Trimming removed 2 bases from V and 2 bases from J, with 13 bases in between. The CDR3 runs 16 residues.

The table lists this clone with a few counts. The chain uses TRBV2 and TRBJ1-5, with a tentative D call TRBD1 (5 bases). The ends were cut back, 8 bases at V and 5 bases at J, with 19 bases in the middle. Germline V gene sequence: CDR1 SNHLY, CDR2 FYNNEI. The CDR3 consists of 15 residues. For the CDR3, the DNA is TGTGCCAGCCGTCGAGCTGGGCAGGGCGATCAGCCCCAGCATTTT. Amino acid sequence: CASRRAGQGDQPQHF.

The rearrangement joins TRBV6-5 to TRBJ2-2; 10 bases match TRBD2. CDR1 is MNHEY and CDR2 is SVGAGI in the germline V gene. This CDR3 is built from 15 residues. J lost 8 bases, V lost 3 bases, and 6 bases had no gene match. The CDR3 reads CASSYSGRSSGELFF. The CDR3 nucleotides read TGTGCCAGCAGTTATAGCGGGAGGTCGTCGGGGGAGCTGTTTTTT.

The CDR3 nucleotides read TGTGCCAGTTCGGGAGGCCGATTTAGCAATCAGCCCCAGCATTTT. This codes for CASSGGRFSNQPQHF. The chain employs TRBV19 and TRBJ1-5; no definite D call. Germline CDR1 and CDR2: LNHDA and SQIVND (reference sequence). The CDR3 sequence is 15 residues long. V gave up 8 bases and J gave up 0 bases, with 14 bases separating them.

The chain recombines TRBV5-8 with TRBJ1-1; no definite D call. In germline, CDR1 is SGHTS, CDR2 YDEGEE. With 0 bases removed from V and 4 bases from J, the gap between germline ends came to 4 bases. This CDR3 spans 12 amino acids. CDR3 region: CASSLAVTEAFF. The CDR3 DNA reads as TGTGCCAGCAGCTTGGCGGTCACTGAAGCTTTCTTT.

The CDR3 bases are TGCGCCAGCAGAGACGGGACTGAAGCTTTCTTT. It is translated as CASRDGTEAFF. The chain has TRBV10-2 and TRBJ1-1; D unresolved. The CDR3 contains 11 residues. V shed 6 bases and J shed 5 bases, with 7 bases lying between them. The V gene's germline CDR1 is WSHSY and CDR2 SAAADI.

This sequence joins TRBV29-1 and TRBJ1-2, with a tentative D call TRBD1 (6 bases). The CDR3 length is 11 residues. V lost 4 bases and J 3 bases, leaving 6 bases between the germline ends. Germline lookup yields CDR1 SQVTM and CDR2 ANQGSEA. The CDR3 is CSVAGDYGYTF. For the CDR3, the DNA is TGCAGCGTTGCAGGGGACTATGGCTACACCTTC.

The chain joins TRBV18 to TRBJ1-4, with D possibly TRBD1 on 6 matching bases. Trimming pared 3 bases from V and 4 bases from J, leaving 9 bases between. Per germline, CDR1 KGHSH and CDR2 LQKENI. This CDR3 comprises 14 residues. The CDR3 region has the DNA TGTGCCAGCTCACCTACAGGGCTTAATGAAAAACTGTTTTTT. It specifies CASSPTGLNEKLFF. Supplemented by reference TRBV18 and TRBJ1-4, the full variable domain reads NAGVMQNPRHLVRRRGQEARLRCSPMKGHSHVYWYRQLPEEGLKFMVYLQKENIIDESGMPKERFSAEFPKEGPSILRIQQVVRGDSAAYFCASSPTGLNEKLFFGSGTQLSVL.

There are a few counts of this clone. The chain recombines TRBV6-5 with TRBJ1-4; a weak D match, TRBD1 (6 bases). This CDR3 spans 15 amino acids. V was shortened by 0 bases and J by 7 bases, with 12 bases between the two germline ends. The germline CDR1 and CDR2 sequences are MNHEY and SVGAGI. The CDR3 region is CASSYSTQGTEKLFF. DNA for the CDR3: TGTGCCAGCAGTTACTCCACACAGGGAACTGAAAAACTGTTTTTT.

J is TRBJ2-6 and V is TRBV19, with 9 bases lining up with TRBD1. The CDR3 covers 18 residues. V trimming: 5 bases; J trimming: 1 base; junction bases outside the gene matches: 9. Germline CDR1 and CDR2: LNHDA and SQIVND (reference sequence). In DNA form, the CDR3 reads TGTGCCAGTAGTGTGGGACAGGGTGGTTCGTCTGGGGCCAACGTCCTGACTTTC. It codes for CASSVGQGGSSGANVLTF.

The CDR3 loop is CASSLEGNGGHTEAFF. CDR3 nucleotides: TGCGCCAGCAGCTTGGAGGGGAACGGGGGTCACACTGAAGCTTTCTTT. The chain couples TRBV5-1 to TRBJ1-1; D is perhaps TRBD1 (5 bases). The germline gives CDR1 SGHRS, CDR2 YFSETQ. The ends were cut back, 0 bases at V and 3 bases at J, with 15 bases in the middle. The CDR3 has 16 residues.

This rearrangement joins TRBV3-1 (or the pseudogene TRBV3-2) to TRBJ2-7; 7 bases match TRBD1. Germline CDR1 is LGHDT and CDR2 is YNNKEL (reference sequence). J was trimmed by 1 base and V by 2 bases; bases with no gene match: 5. The CDR3 totals 15 residues. CDR3 in DNA: TGTGCCAGCAGCCAACTCCCGGACAGGTCCTACGAGCAGTACTTC. Amino acids: CASSQLPDRSYEQYF.

This rearrangement joins TRBV13 to TRBJ1-1; 11 nucleotides align to TRBD1. This CDR3 is built from 17 residues. Germline V lookup: CDR1 PRHDT, CDR2 FYEKMQ (reference sequence). After removal of 5 bases from V and 7 bases from J, the junction contained 15 bases not matched to a gene. The CDR3 coding sequence is TGTGCCAGCAGCCCCCTGGGACAGGGGGAAACTACTGGTGAAGCTTTCTTT. Its protein is CASSPLGQGETTGEAFF.

This clone has just one count. The chain joins TRBV19 to TRBJ1-5, with D perhaps matching TRBD1 (5 bases). Trimming stripped 3 bases from V and 7 bases from J, with 13 bases between. This CDR3 is 14 amino acids long. From germline, CDR1 is LNHDA and CDR2 SQIVND (reference sequence). The CDR3 protein is CASSIGGDYQPQHF. The DNA for the CDR3 is TGTGCCAGTAGTATTGGAGGGGATTACCAGCCCCAGCATTTT. The whole variable domain, remainder taken from reference TRBV19 and TRBJ1-5, is DGGITQSPKYLFRKEGQNVTLSCEQNLNHDAMYWYRQDPGQGLRLIYYSQIVNDFQKGDIAEGYSVSREKKESFPLTVTSAQKNPTAFYLCASSIGGDYQPQHFGDGTRLSIL.

The count of this clone is one. This chain links TRBV27 with TRBJ2-5, with 8 bases fitting TRBD2. Looked up from germline, CDR1 is MNHEY and CDR2 is SMNVEV (reference sequence). V trimming: 5 bases; J trimming: 3 bases; junction bases outside the gene matches: 14. The CDR3 sequence is 17 residues long. The CDR3 sequence: CASSKGTGGGNKETQYF. Written as DNA, the CDR3 is TGTGCCAGCAGTAAGGGAACGGGAGGGGGAAATAAAGAGACCCAGTACTTC.

The chain joins TRBV7-9 to TRBJ1-1, with unresolved D. This CDR3 spans 14 amino acids. The ends were cut back, 5 bases at V and 3 bases at J, with 13 bases in the middle. Germline CDR1 SEHNR, CDR2 FQNEAQ (reference sequence). The CDR3 protein is CASSLRAGDTEAFF. CDR3 bases: TGTGCCAGCAGCCTGCGGGCTGGAGACACTGAAGCTTTCTTT.

The chain uses TRBV29-1 and TRBJ2-5, with 9 bases matching TRBD2. The germline V gene encodes CDR1 SQVTM and CDR2 ANQGSEA. The length of the CDR3 is 13 residues. The CDR3 DNA reads TGCACGGCTAGCGGGAAGGTACAAGAGACCCAGTACTTC. Encoded protein: CTASGKVQETQYF.

The chain is built from TRBV4-1 and TRBJ2-2; 14 nucleotides match TRBD2. The germline V gene encodes CDR1 MGHRA and CDR2 YSYEKL. The CDR3 is 17 residues long. The V gene end was trimmed by 2 bases and the J gene end by 5 bases; junction bases not matched to a gene: 4. CDR3 bases: TGCGCCAGCAGCCAACAGACTAGCGGGAGGGCTACCGGGGAGCTGTTTTTT. It yields the protein CASSQQTSGRATGELFF.

The chain has TRBV7-9 and TRBJ2-5; D might be TRBD2 (5 bases). Germline CDR1 SEHNR, CDR2 FQNEAQ (reference sequence). Trimming took 5 bases from V and 2 from J, leaving 15 bases between them. CDR3 size: 15 residues. The DNA for the CDR3 is TGTGCCAGCAGCCCCCATGGTCGGGGACAAGAGACCCAGTACTTC. Translated, it gives CASSPHGRGQETQYF.

V gene TRBV7-2 combines with J gene TRBJ2-3; 9 nucleotides agree with TRBD2. In germline, CDR1 is SGHTA, CDR2 FQGNSA. The CDR3 is made up of 16 amino acids. The V gene end was trimmed by 1 base and the J gene end by 7 bases; junction bases not matched to a gene: 9. CDR3 residues: CASSLVTRLAGHTQYF. DNA of the CDR3: TGTGCCAGCAGCTTAGTGACTCGGCTAGCGGGACATACGCAGTATTTT.

This rearrangement joins TRBV7-2 to TRBJ1-6; perhaps TRBD1 as D (5 bases). V was cut by 0 bases and J by 7 bases, with 10 bases left in between. The CDR3 is 15 amino acids. Germline V gene data show CDR1 as SGHTA and CDR2 as FQGNSA. The CDR3 region has the DNA TGTGCCAGCAGCTTAGCGTTGAGACAGAATTCACCCCTCCACTTT. Its translation: CASSLALRQNSPLHF.

The chain links TRBV19 to TRBJ1-1; possibly TRBD1 for D (5 bases). Deletions cut 7 bases from V and 6 bases from J, with 12 bases between. Germline-derived CDR1 and CDR2 are LNHDA and SQIVND (reference sequence). The CDR3 loop spans 12 amino acids. The CDR3 nucleotides are TGTGCCAGTACCCCCACAGGAGCTGAAGCTTTCTTT. It codes for CASTPTGAEAFF.

The rearrangement joins TRBV4-3 to TRBJ2-3; perhaps TRBD2 as D (5 bases). In germline, CDR1 is LGHNA, CDR2 YSLEER. CDR3 size: 15 residues. Trimming stripped 0 bases from V and 5 bases from J, with 12 bases between. The chain's CDR3 is CASSQDSLAGDTQYF. CDR3 coding DNA: TGCGCCAGCAGCCAAGATTCCCTAGCAGGAGATACGCAGTATTTT.